This T cell receptor beta chain was sequenced during a study of blood T cell repertoires in COVID-19. Study-wide context: PBMCs, B-cell-depleted T cells, or T cells were the source of the cDNA or gDNA that made up the material.

This clone was detected a few times. Study processing details: The assay estimated nucleated cells by amplifying reference gene primers. Sequencing used immunoSEQ multiplex PCR; TCRdb keeps in-frame clones, though not all of them. V and J calls and clone size are those listed in that table; D and trimming were worked out from the DNA. The table shows some 240,000 clones, with 70% to 85% occurring only once. The CDR3 sequence is 13 residues long. Germline V gene data show CDR1 as SGHTA and CDR2 as FQGNSA. The V and J ends lost 2 bases and 7 bases, in that order; junction bases with no gene match: 1. The sequence came from a middle-aged woman who had recovered from COVID-19. The chain carries TRBV7-2 and TRBJ1-5; 8 nucleotides match TRBD1. Material: peripheral blood. The CDR3 region is CASSLRQGQPQHF. In DNA, the CDR3 is TGTGCCAGCAGCTTACGACAGGGGCAGCCCCAGCATTTT.